This paragraph covers one TCR beta chain sequence. Repertoires were generated with immunoSEQ multiplex PCR, while TCRdb's copy carries only in-frame clones and drops some. In the table there are about 330,000 clones, about 92% of which are singletons. The data stem from a study of blood T cell repertoires in COVID-19. Whole-study context: T cells, B-cell-depleted T cells, or PBMCs supplied cDNA or gDNA.

Recovery among Cohort 3 donors was established by two negative PCRs, clearance, or symptom resolution. The specimen was PBMCs or T cells enriched from blood (not recorded which). The source of this sequence is a woman in her thirties who had recovered from COVID-19.

CDR3 sequence reads: CASKIAGVINEQFF. Written as DNA, the CDR3 is TGTGCCAGCAAGATAGCGGGAGTTATTAATGAGCAGTTCTTC. The chain couples TRBV6-5 to TRBJ2-1; 9 bases line up with TRBD2. The junction had 8 bases not matched to a gene; V was cut back by 7 bases and J by 7 bases. There are 14 residues in the CDR3. Germline loops: CDR1 MNHEY, CDR2 SVGAGI.